Following are 2 T cell receptor beta chains from one sample sequenced in a study of control samples from healthy donors and cancer patients. Here immunoSEQ multiplex PCR was the method, and the copy in TCRdb shows in-frame clones only, minus some. The table has about 86,000 clones, approximately 95% seen once. Material for sequencing was blood. The receptors shown here come from a woman aged 25 to 39 in good health.

The chain is built from TRBV7-8 and TRBJ2-3; D is ambiguous. CDR1 is SGHVS and CDR2 is FQNEAQ in the germline V gene. The V end was cut by 8 bases, the J end by 5 bases, with 11 bases between. The CDR3 has 12 amino acids. Written as DNA, the CDR3 is TGTGCCAGCGCGCTGGGTCGAGATACGCAGTATTTT. Translated: CASALGRDTQYF.

The chain has TRBV28 and TRBJ2-7; 9 bases map to TRBD1. Unmatched junction bases numbered 16, after V lost 4 bases and J lost 9 bases. CDR1 and CDR2 from the germline V gene are MDHEN and SYDVKM. The CDR3 spans 16 residues. CDR3 DNA: TGTGCCAGCAGTTCCAAGTGGACAGGGGAGGATGTAGGGCAGTACTTC. Encoded protein: CASSSKWTGEDVGQYF.